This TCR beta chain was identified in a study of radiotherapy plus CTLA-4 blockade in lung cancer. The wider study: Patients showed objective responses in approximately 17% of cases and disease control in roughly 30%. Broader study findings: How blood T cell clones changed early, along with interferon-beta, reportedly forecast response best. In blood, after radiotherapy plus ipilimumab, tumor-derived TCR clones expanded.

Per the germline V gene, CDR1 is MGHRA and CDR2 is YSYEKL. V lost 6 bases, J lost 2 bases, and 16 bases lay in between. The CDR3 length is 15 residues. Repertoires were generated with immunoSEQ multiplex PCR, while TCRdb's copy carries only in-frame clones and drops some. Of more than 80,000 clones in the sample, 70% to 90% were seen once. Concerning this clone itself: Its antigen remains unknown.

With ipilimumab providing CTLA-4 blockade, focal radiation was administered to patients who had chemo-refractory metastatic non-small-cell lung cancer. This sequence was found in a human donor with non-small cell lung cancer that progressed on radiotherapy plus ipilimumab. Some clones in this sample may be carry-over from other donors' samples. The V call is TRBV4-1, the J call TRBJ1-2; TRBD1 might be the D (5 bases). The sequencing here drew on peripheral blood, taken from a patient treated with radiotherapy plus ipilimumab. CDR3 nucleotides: TGCGCCAGCAGTTCGGGGGGGGACCCCAACTATGGCTACACCTTC. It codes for CASSSGGDPNYGYTF.